This record concerns one T cell receptor (beta chain) sequence. This clone's antigen is unknown. Base-call qualities are not available, and no considerably larger clone is one nucleotide away. The identical CDR3 is also encoded by other nucleotide sequences in the sample. Each collaborating institution followed its own protocols to collect whole blood in K2EDTA tubes. Collaborator samples were shipped for TCRbeta analysis as frozen whole blood, isolated PBMCs, or DNA extracted from either sample type. These data originate in a study of blood T cell repertoires in COVID-19 (TCRdb year 2020). Regarding the complete study: Samples from collaborators originated in the United States, Italy and Spain and spanned both the acute and convalescent phases of COVID-19. The prospective study material was composed of cDNA or gDNA derived from T cells, B-cell-depleted T cells, or PBMCs. The dataset comprised deeply sampled blood TCRbeta repertoires from subjects exposed to, actively infected with, or recovered from COVID-19. The repertoires were released in a freely available public database meant as a resource for research on the immune response to SARS-CoV-2. The samples were drawn from two sources: the first 160 participants of the ongoing ImmuneRACE study, and 1,200 or so subjects contributed by 6 global collaborators. A de-identified subject ID, COVID-19 status, age in years and sex were almost always included in the sample metadata. Where available, HLA class I and class II types were obtained from metadata supplied by the sample provider rather than from assay-based typing.

TCRbeta CDR3 regions were amplified from genomic DNA using the immunoSEQ Assay, a bias-controlled multiplex PCR. The authors processed their data as follows. Within the assay, amplification of reference gene primers was used to estimate how many nucleated cells each sample contained. Sequence reads were collapsed and filtered to measure the absolute abundance of every unique TCRbeta CDR3 rearrangement. For each sample, productive Simpson clonality was calculated as the square root of Simpson's diversity index over productive rearrangements. TCRdb mirrors the immuneACCESS table, restricted to in-frame sequences. Some clones are absent from its copies; in checked studies, under half trace to an unresolved V gene, and the reason for the others is unknown. V and J calls and clone size come straight from that table; D and trimming were deduced from the DNA. Here the sample has approximately 200,000 clones; approximately 80% occur a single time. Clones ranked in the top ten supply about 8% of the sample.

The paper as a whole reports these results and caveats: How much clinical and demographic metadata was included differed by source and by participant, and the metadata was provided uncurated.

Sequences were obtained from peripheral blood. The clonotype originates from a woman aged 45-60 years with acute or convalescent COVID-19.

The DNA sequence reads TGTGCCTGGAGCGGGACAGGGAGCGAGCAGTACTTC. This sequence encodes CAWSGTGSEQYF. The chain was built from TRBV30 and TRBJ2-7, with 9 bases aligning to TRBD1. The germline V gene encodes CDR1 GTSNPN and CDR2 SVGIG (reference sequence). CDR3 length: 12 amino acids, cysteine to phenylalanine. Only the CDR3 DNA stays, 36 bases, in frame from base 1. The germline V end is reduced by 3 bases and the J end by 6 bases; junction bases left unmatched: 3.